This is a list of T cell receptor beta chains from one sample in a study of a mutant IDH1 vaccine in newly diagnosed glioma. These receptors' antigens are unknown. The table came from immunoSEQ multiplex PCR; TCRdb's copy has only in-frame clones and leaves some out. The table lists tens of thousands of clones, roughly 74% of them singletons, with approximately 4.8% in the top ten. Sample: PBMCs, taken from a glioma patient whose treatment included an IDH1 peptide vaccine. The receptors originated from a man over 45 with glioma. Each CDR3 is given with its conserved first and last residue. Fields, in order: J gene, V gene, D gene, clone size, CDR3 protein, CDR3 DNA. A D gene is named only where the DNA matches it firmly. Clone size appears in some rows only: once, few, many, or a class for an expanded clone.

j_gene: TRBJ2-1
v_gene: TRBV9
d_gene: TRBD1
abundance: few
CDR3aa: CASSERGLGDEQFF
CDR3nt: TGTGCCAGCAGCGAAAGGGGGCTGGGCGATGAGCAGTTCTTC

j_gene: TRBJ2-3
v_gene: TRBV7-3
d_gene: .
abundance: .
CDR3aa: CASSLRPGADTQYF
CDR3nt: TGTGCCAGCAGCTTAAGACCGGGGGCAGATACGCAGTATTTT

j_gene: TRBJ1-2
v_gene: TRBV27
d_gene: .
abundance: .
CDR3aa: CASSFAQGSHGYTF
CDR3nt: TGTGCCAGCAGTTTCGCACAGGGTTCGCATGGCTACACCTTC

j_gene: TRBJ1-1
v_gene: TRBV19
d_gene: .
abundance: .
CDR3aa: CASSTTSRSNTEAFF
CDR3nt: TGTGCCAGTAGTACCACCTCGAGATCCAACACTGAAGCTTTCTTT

j_gene: TRBJ2-4
v_gene: TRBV5-1
d_gene: .
abundance: .
CDR3aa: CASSSTLKNIQYF
CDR3nt: TGCGCCAGCAGCTCGACCCTCAAAAACATTCAGTACTTC

j_gene: TRBJ1-2
v_gene: TRBV10-2
d_gene: .
abundance: .
CDR3aa: CASSDTNTNYGYTF
CDR3nt: TGCGCCAGCAGTGACACTAATACTAACTATGGCTACACCTTC

j_gene: TRBJ1-5
v_gene: TRBV27
d_gene: .
abundance: few
CDR3aa: CASSLQGQPQHF
CDR3nt: TGTGCCAGCAGTTTGCAGGGCCAGCCCCAGCATTTT

j_gene: TRBJ1-1
v_gene: TRBV6-6
d_gene: .
abundance: .
CDR3aa: CASSYPGRGTEAFF
CDR3nt: TGTGCCAGCAGTTACCCGGGCAGAGGAACTGAAGCTTTCTTT

j_gene: TRBJ1-1
v_gene: TRBV5-6
d_gene: .
abundance: .
CDR3aa: CASSLGSTEAFF
CDR3nt: TGTGCCAGCAGCTTGGGTAGCACTGAAGCTTTCTTT

j_gene: TRBJ2-7
v_gene: TRBV5-1
d_gene: TRBD1
abundance: .
CDR3aa: CASSQGERPAYEQYF
CDR3nt: TGCGCCAGCAGCCAGGGGGAACGGCCCGCCTACGAGCAGTACTTC

j_gene: TRBJ1-6
v_gene: TRBV25-1
d_gene: .
abundance: .
CDR3aa: CASSGGRYNSPLHF
CDR3nt: TGTGCCAGCAGTGGGGGACGGTATAATTCACCCCTCCACTTT

j_gene: TRBJ2-2
v_gene: TRBV6-5
d_gene: .
abundance: .
CDR3aa: CASRPGRRYTGELFF
CDR3nt: TGTGCCAGCAGACCTGGAAGGAGATACACCGGGGAGCTGTTTTTT

j_gene: TRBJ2-5
v_gene: TRBV9
d_gene: .
abundance: .
CDR3aa: CASSGRDQETQYF
CDR3nt: TGTGCCAGCAGCGGCCGGGATCAAGAGACCCAGTACTTC

j_gene: TRBJ2-7
v_gene: TRBV6-1
d_gene: TRBD1
abundance: .
CDR3aa: CASSALGQEFDEQYF
CDR3nt: TGTGCCAGCAGCGCCCTGGGACAGGAATTCGACGAGCAGTACTTC

j_gene: TRBJ2-2
v_gene: TRBV6-5
d_gene: .
abundance: .
CDR3aa: CASSYGSWNTGELFF
CDR3nt: TGTGCCAGCAGTTACGGATCCTGGAACACCGGGGAGCTGTTTTTT

j_gene: TRBJ1-2
v_gene: TRBV9
d_gene: .
abundance: .
CDR3aa: CASSLSFSGNYGYTF
CDR3nt: TGTGCCAGCAGCCTTTCCTTTTCCGGGAACTATGGCTACACCTTC

j_gene: TRBJ1-1
v_gene: TRBV7-2
d_gene: TRBD1
abundance: .
CDR3aa: CASRLQGVNTEAFF
CDR3nt: TGTGCCAGCAGACTACAGGGGGTGAACACTGAAGCTTTCTTT

j_gene: TRBJ1-2
v_gene: TRBV10-3
d_gene: TRBD1
abundance: medium-sized
CDR3aa: CAVWTGEENYGYTF
CDR3nt: TGTGCGGTCTGGACAGGGGAAGAGAACTATGGCTACACCTTC

j_gene: TRBJ2-1
v_gene: TRBV4-3
d_gene: TRBD2
abundance: .
CDR3aa: CASSPYLPGQGGNNEQFF
CDR3nt: TGCGCCAGCAGCCCATATCTCCCGGGGCAGGGAGGGAACAATGAGCAGTTCTTC

j_gene: TRBJ1-4
v_gene: TRBV28
d_gene: .
abundance: .
CDR3aa: CASSFGYATNEKLFF
CDR3nt: TGTGCCAGCAGTTTTGGGTATGCAACTAATGAAAAACTGTTTTTT

j_gene: TRBJ1-2
v_gene: TRBV30
d_gene: .
abundance: .
CDR3aa: CAWKKGARNYGYTF
CDR3nt: TGTGCCTGGAAAAAGGGAGCCCGCAACTATGGCTACACCTTC

j_gene: TRBJ1-5
v_gene: TRBV10-3
d_gene: .
abundance: .
CDR3aa: CAISAGGNSNQPQHF
CDR3nt: TGTGCCATCAGTGCCGGGGGTAATAGCAATCAGCCCCAGCATTTT

j_gene: TRBJ2-7
v_gene: TRBV7-2
d_gene: TRBD2
abundance: .
CDR3aa: CASSLLAGVTYEQYF
CDR3nt: TGTGCCAGCAGCTTACTAGCGGGGGTTACCTACGAGCAGTACTTC

j_gene: TRBJ2-7
v_gene: TRBV7-2
d_gene: TRBD1
abundance: few
CDR3aa: CASSLGRTGEQYF
CDR3nt: TGTGCCAGCAGCTTAGGAAGGACAGGGGAGCAGTACTTC

j_gene: TRBJ1-1
v_gene: TRBV10-3
d_gene: TRBD1
abundance: many
CDR3aa: CAISMTGMAEAFF
CDR3nt: TGTGCCATCAGTATGACAGGGATGGCTGAAGCTTTCTTT

j_gene: TRBJ1-2
v_gene: TRBV19
d_gene: .
abundance: .
CDR3aa: CASTDLGLYGYTF
CDR3nt: TGTGCCAGTACCGATTTGGGCCTCTATGGCTACACCTTC

j_gene: TRBJ1-5
v_gene: TRBV6-4
d_gene: .
abundance: .
CDR3aa: CASNEGRERLNQPQHF
CDR3nt: TGTGCCAGCAATGAAGGGAGGGAGAGGCTCAATCAGCCCCAGCATTTT

j_gene: TRBJ2-5
v_gene: TRBV9
d_gene: .
abundance: once
CDR3aa: CASSVGTVGETQYF
CDR3nt: TGTGCCAGCAGCGTAGGGACAGTAGGTGAGACCCAGTACTTC

j_gene: TRBJ1-4
v_gene: TRBV5-8
d_gene: .
abundance: few
CDR3aa: CASSLDARVGEKLFF
CDR3nt: TGTGCCAGCAGCTTGGATGCCAGGGTCGGTGAAAAACTGTTTTTT

j_gene: TRBJ2-7
v_gene: TRBV4-2
d_gene: TRBD2
abundance: .
CDR3aa: CASSQEASGGINEQYF
CDR3nt: TGTGCCAGCAGCCAAGAGGCTAGCGGGGGGATCAACGAGCAGTACTTC

j_gene: TRBJ2-7
v_gene: TRBV5-4
d_gene: TRBD1
abundance: .
CDR3aa: CASSYGTGGYEQYF
CDR3nt: TGTGCCAGCAGCTACGGGACAGGGGGCTACGAGCAGTACTTC

j_gene: TRBJ1-2
v_gene: TRBV4-2
d_gene: .
abundance: .
CDR3aa: CASSQERAANYGYTF
CDR3nt: TGTGCCAGCAGCCAAGAAAGAGCGGCTAACTATGGCTACACCTTC

j_gene: TRBJ1-1
v_gene: TRBV6-5
d_gene: .
abundance: .
CDR3aa: CASSYLKKTEAFF
CDR3nt: TGTGCCAGCAGTTACCTTAAAAAAACTGAAGCTTTCTTT

j_gene: TRBJ2-1
v_gene: TRBV10-2
d_gene: .
abundance: .
CDR3aa: CASGAGRYNEQFF
CDR3nt: TGCGCCAGCGGGGCGGGGAGGTACAATGAGCAGTTCTTC

j_gene: TRBJ2-5
v_gene: TRBV9
d_gene: TRBD1
abundance: .
CDR3aa: CASSAGTAPEETQYF
CDR3nt: TGTGCCAGCAGCGCTGGGACAGCCCCGGAAGAGACCCAGTACTTC

j_gene: TRBJ2-1
v_gene: TRBV6-5
d_gene: TRBD1
abundance: .
CDR3aa: CASRTGTAYNEQFF
CDR3nt: TGTGCCAGCAGGACCGGGACAGCCTACAATGAGCAGTTCTTC

j_gene: TRBJ2-7
v_gene: TRBV29-1
d_gene: .
abundance: medium-sized
CDR3aa: CSVEGLEGRPGYEQYF
CDR3nt: TGCAGCGTTGAAGGTCTTGAGGGGAGACCGGGCTACGAGCAGTACTTC

j_gene: TRBJ1-2
v_gene: TRBV6-1
d_gene: .
abundance: .
CDR3aa: CASSEGVYGYTF
CDR3nt: TGTGCCAGCAGTGAAGGGGTCTATGGCTACACCTTC

j_gene: TRBJ2-6
v_gene: TRBV10-3
d_gene: TRBD2
abundance: few
CDR3aa: CAISESTGWFGGAGANVLTF
CDR3nt: TGTGCCATCAGTGAGTCGACTGGGTGGTTCGGGGGGGCTGGGGCCAACGTCCTGACTTTC

j_gene: TRBJ1-5
v_gene: TRBV6-5
d_gene: .
abundance: .
CDR3aa: CASSRSSGQPQHF
CDR3nt: TGTGCCAGCAGCAGGTCCTCGGGTCAGCCCCAGCATTTT

j_gene: TRBJ1-1
v_gene: TRBV4-2
d_gene: .
abundance: few
CDR3aa: CASSQGVRSTTEAFF
CDR3nt: TGTGCCAGCAGCCAAGGGGTGAGGTCGACGACTGAAGCTTTCTTT

j_gene: TRBJ2-1
v_gene: TRBV5-1
d_gene: TRBD2
abundance: .
CDR3aa: CASSLRTSGYNEQFF
CDR3nt: TGCGCCAGCAGCTTGCGTACTAGCGGCTACAATGAGCAGTTCTTC

j_gene: TRBJ1-2
v_gene: TRBV5-4
d_gene: .
abundance: few
CDR3aa: CASSLGTTSGYTF
CDR3nt: TGTGCCAGCAGCTTGGGCACCACTTCTGGCTACACCTTC

j_gene: TRBJ1-5
v_gene: TRBV7-8
d_gene: .
abundance: .
CDR3aa: CASSLEGAGRPQHF
CDR3nt: TGTGCCAGCAGCTTAGAGGGCGCAGGGAGGCCCCAGCATTTT

j_gene: TRBJ1-5
v_gene: TRBV4-1
d_gene: TRBD1
abundance: .
CDR3aa: CASSQDGTGRGHQPQHF
CDR3nt: TGCGCCAGCAGCCAAGACGGGACAGGGAGGGGTCATCAGCCCCAGCATTTT

j_gene: TRBJ2-5
v_gene: TRBV18
d_gene: .
abundance: .
CDR3aa: CASSPGVERVQETQYF
CDR3nt: TGTGCCAGCTCACCAGGGGTGGAGCGGGTCCAAGAGACCCAGTACTTC

j_gene: TRBJ1-3
v_gene: TRBV7-9
d_gene: TRBD1
abundance: .
CDR3aa: CASSFGAGGSSSGNTIYF
CDR3nt: TGTGCCAGCAGCTTCGGGGCAGGGGGAAGTTCCTCTGGAAACACCATATATTTT